This T cell receptor (beta chain) was profiled in a study of blood T cell repertoires in COVID-19. Study overall: Donors in the United States, Italy and Spain gave samples during acute or convalescent COVID-19. Sample material is recorded as cDNA or gDNA derived from T cells, B-cell-depleted T cells, or PBMCs.

Original processing notes: Scientists estimated how many nucleated cells there were by amplifying reference gene primers. Assay: immunoSEQ multiplex PCR; the TCRdb copy retains only in-frame clones and omits some. The DNA gave D and trimming, while V, J and clone size come from that table. Among about 160,000 clones listed, about four fifths were seen once. V was pared by 4 bases and J by 7 bases, with 7 bases between. Germline loops: CDR1 MNHEY, CDR2 SVGAGI. CDR3 length: 11 amino acids. The receptor was isolated from a woman aged 60-70 years with COVID-19, enrolled during active disease. The sample taken for sequencing was peripheral blood. The chain carries TRBV6-5 and TRBJ1-2, with no clear D. The CDR3 sequence is CASSSGGGYTF. The CDR3 DNA reads as TGTGCCAGCAGTTCCGGAGGTGGCTACACCTTC.